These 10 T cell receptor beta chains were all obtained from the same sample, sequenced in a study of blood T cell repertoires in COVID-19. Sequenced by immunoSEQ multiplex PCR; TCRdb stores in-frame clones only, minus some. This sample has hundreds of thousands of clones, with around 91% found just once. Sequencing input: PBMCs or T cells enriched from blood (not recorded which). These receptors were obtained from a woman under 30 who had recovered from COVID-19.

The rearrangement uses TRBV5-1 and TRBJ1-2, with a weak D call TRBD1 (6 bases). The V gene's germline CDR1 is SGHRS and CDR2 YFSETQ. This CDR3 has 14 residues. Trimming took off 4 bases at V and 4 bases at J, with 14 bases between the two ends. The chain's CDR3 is CASSLRGVLYGYTF. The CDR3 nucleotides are TGCGCCAGCAGCCTCAGGGGTGTCCTCTATGGCTACACCTTC.

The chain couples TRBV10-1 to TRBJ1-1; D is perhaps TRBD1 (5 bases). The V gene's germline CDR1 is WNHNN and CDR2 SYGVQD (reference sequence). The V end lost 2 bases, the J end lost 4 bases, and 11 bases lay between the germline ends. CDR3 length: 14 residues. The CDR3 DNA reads TGCGCCAGCAGTGAGAGTGGAAGGGGCACTGAAGCTTTCTTT. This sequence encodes CASSESGRGTEAFF.

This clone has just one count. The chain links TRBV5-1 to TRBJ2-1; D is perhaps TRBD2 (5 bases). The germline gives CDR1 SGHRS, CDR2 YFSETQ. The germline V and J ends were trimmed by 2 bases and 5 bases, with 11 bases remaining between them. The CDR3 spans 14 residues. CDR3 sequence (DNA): TGCGCCAGCAGCTTTACTAGTCCCCACAATGAGCAGTTCTTC. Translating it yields CASSFTSPHNEQFF.

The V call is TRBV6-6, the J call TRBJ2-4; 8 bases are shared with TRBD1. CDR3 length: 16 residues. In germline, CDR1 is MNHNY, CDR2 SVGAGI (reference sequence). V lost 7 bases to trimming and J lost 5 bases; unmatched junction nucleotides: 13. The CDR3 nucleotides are TGTGCCAGCATCACGAGTATAGGACAGGGTCAAAACATTCAGTACTTC. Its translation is CASITSIGQGQNIQYF.

DNA of the CDR3: TGTGCCAGCAGCCAACTAGCGGTGAGCTCCTACAATGAGCAGTTCTTC. Its protein product is CASSQLAVSSYNEQFF. The genes are TRBV7-9 and TRBJ2-1, with TRBD2 matching 8 bases. This CDR3 is built from 16 residues. J gave up 0 bases and V 5 bases, and 6 bases lay outside the gene matches. The germline V gene has CDR1 SEHNR and CDR2 FQNEAQ (reference sequence).

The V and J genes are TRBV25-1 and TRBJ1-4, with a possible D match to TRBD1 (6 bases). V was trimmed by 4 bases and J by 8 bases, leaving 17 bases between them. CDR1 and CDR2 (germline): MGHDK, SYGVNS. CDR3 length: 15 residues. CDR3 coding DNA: TGTGCCAGCAGTGCCCCGGGGGGCGTTAGGGAAAAACTGTTTTTT. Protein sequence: CASSAPGGVREKLFF. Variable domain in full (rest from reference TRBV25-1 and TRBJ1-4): EADIYQTPRYLVIGTGKKITLECSQTMGHDKMYWYQQDPGMELHLIHYSYGVNSTEKGDLSSESTVSRIRTEHFPLTLESARPSHTSQYLCASSAPGGVREKLFFGSGTQLSVL.

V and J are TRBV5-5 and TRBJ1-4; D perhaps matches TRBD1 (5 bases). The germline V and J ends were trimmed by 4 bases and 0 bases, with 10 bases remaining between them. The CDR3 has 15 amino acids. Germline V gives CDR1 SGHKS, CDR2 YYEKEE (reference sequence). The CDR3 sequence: CASSPGQATNEKLFF. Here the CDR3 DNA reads TGTGCCAGCAGCCCCGGACAAGCAACTAATGAAAAACTGTTTTTT.

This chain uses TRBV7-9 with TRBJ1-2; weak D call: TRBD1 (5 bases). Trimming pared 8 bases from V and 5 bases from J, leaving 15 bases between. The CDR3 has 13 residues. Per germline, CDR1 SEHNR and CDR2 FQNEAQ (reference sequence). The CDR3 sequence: CASGKGSTYGYTF. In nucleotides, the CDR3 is TGTGCCAGCGGGAAGGGGTCTACGTATGGCTACACCTTC.

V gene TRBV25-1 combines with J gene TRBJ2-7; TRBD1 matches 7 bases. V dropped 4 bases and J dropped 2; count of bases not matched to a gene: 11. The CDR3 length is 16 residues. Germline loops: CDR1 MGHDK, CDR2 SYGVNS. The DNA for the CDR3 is TGTGCCAGCAGTGGACCCCCCCGGACAGGCCCCTACGAGCAGTACTTC. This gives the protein CASSGPPRTGPYEQYF.

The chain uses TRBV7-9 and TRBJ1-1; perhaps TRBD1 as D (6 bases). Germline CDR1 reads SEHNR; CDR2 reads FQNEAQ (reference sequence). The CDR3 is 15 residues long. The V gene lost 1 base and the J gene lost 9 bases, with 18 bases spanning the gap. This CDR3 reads CASSLDVGGPFKAFF. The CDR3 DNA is TGTGCCAGCAGCTTAGACGTGGGGGGGCCCTTCAAAGCTTTCTTT.